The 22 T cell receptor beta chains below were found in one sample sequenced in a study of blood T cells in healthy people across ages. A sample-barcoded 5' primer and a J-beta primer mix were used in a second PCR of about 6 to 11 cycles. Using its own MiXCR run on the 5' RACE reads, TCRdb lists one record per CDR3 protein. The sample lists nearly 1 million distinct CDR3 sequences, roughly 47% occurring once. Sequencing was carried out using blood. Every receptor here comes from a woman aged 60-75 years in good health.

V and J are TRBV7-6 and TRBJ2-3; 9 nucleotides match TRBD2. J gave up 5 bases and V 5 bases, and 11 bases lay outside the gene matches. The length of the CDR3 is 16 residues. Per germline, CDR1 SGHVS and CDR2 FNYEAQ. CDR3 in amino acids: CASSPLGAGGRDTQYF. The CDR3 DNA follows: TGTGCCAGCAGCCCACTAGGGGCGGGGGGGAGAGATACGCAGTATTTT.

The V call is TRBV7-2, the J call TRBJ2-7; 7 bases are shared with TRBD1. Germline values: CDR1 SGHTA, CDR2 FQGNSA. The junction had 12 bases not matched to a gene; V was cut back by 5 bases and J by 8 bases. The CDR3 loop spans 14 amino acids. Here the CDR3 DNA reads TGTGCCAGCAGCCCAGGGGGTGAAGACCATAAGCAGTACTTC. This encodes CASSPGGEDHKQYF.

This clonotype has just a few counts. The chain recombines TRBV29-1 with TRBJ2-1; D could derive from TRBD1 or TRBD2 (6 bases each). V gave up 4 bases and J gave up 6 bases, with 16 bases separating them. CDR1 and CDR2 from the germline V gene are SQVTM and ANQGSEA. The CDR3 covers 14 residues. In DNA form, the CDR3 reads TGCAGCGTTGGAGGGGGGAAGGGCACCAATGAGCAGTTCTTC. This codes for CSVGGGKGTNEQFF.

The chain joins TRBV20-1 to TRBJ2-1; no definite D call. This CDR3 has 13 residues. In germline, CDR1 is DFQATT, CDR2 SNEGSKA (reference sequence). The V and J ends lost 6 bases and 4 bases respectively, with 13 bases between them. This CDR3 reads CSAHPSAYNEQFF. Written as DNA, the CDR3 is TGCAGTGCCCACCCCAGCGCGTACAATGAGCAGTTCTTC.

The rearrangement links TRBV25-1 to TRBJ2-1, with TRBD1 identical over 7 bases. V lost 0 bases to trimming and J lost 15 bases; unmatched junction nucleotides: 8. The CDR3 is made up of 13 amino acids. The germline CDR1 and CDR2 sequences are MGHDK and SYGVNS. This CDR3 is CASSEYGGDRSFF. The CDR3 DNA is TGTGCCAGCAGTGAATATGGTGGGGACAGATCGTTCTTC.

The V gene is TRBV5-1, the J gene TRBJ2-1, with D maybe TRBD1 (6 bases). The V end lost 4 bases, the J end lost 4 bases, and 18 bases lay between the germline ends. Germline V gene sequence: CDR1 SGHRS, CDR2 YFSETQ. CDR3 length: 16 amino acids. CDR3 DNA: TGCGCCAGCAGCCAAGGGACGATGGACAGATACAATGAGCAGTTCTTC. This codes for CASSQGTMDRYNEQFF.

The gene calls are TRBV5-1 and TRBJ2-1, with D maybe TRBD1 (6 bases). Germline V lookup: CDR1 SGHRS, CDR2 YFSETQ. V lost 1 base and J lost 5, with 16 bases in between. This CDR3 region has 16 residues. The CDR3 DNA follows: TGCGCCAGCAGCTTGAGGACAGCCCAGTATAACAATGAGCAGTTCTTC. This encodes CASSLRTAQYNNEQFF.

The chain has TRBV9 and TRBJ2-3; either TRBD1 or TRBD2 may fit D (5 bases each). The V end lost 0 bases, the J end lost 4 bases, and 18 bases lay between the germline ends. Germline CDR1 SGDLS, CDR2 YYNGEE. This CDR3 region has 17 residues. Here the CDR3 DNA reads TGTGCCAGCAGCGTAGAGGGACCTTTAGTTGGGGCAGATACGCAGTATTTT. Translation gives CASSVEGPLVGADTQYF.

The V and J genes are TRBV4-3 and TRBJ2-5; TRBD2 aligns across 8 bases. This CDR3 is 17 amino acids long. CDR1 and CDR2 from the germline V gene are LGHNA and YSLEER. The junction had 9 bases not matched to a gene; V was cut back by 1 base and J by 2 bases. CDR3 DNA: TGCGCCAGCAGCCAAGCAGCCCTCTCGGGGGGGCAAGAGACCCAGTACTTC. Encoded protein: CASSQAALSGGQETQYF.

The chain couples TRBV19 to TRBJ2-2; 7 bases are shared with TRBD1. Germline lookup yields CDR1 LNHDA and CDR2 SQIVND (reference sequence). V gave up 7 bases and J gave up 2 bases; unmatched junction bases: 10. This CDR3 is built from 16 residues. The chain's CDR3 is CASTDPGQVNTGELFF. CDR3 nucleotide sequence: TGTGCCAGTACCGACCCTGGACAGGTTAACACCGGGGAGCTGTTTTTT.

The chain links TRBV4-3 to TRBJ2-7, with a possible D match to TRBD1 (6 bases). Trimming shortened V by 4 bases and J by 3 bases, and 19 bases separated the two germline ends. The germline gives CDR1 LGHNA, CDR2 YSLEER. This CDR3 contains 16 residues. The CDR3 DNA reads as TGCGCCAGCAGCCCCAATCGCAGGGGACATTACTACGAGCAGTACTTC. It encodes CASSPNRRGHYYEQYF.

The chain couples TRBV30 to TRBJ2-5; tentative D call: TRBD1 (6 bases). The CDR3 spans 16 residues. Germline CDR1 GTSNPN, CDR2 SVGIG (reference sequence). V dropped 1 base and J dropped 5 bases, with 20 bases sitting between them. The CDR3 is CAWSGKGQGLRETQYF. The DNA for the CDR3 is TGTGCCTGGAGTGGAAAAGGGCAGGGGCTTCGGGAGACCCAGTACTTC. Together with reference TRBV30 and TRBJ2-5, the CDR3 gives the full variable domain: SQTIHQWPATLVQPVGSPLSLECTVEGTSNPNLYWYRQAAGRGLQLLFYSVGIGQISSEVPQNLSASRPQDRQFILSSKKLLLSDSGFYLCAWSGKGQGLRETQYFGPGTRLLVL.

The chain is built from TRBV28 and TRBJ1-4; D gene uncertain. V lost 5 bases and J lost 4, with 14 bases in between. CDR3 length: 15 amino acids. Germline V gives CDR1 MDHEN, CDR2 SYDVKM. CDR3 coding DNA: TGTGCCAGCAGTCCCTCTCGGTTAAGTAATGAAAAACTGTTTTTT. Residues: CASSPSRLSNEKLFF. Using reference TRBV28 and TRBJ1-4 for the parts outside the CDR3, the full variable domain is DVKVTQSSRYLVKRTGEKVFLECVQDMDHENMFWYRQDPGLGLRLIYFSYDVKMKEKGDIPEGYSVSREKKERFSLILESASTNQTSMYLCASSPSRLSNEKLFFGSGTQLSVL.

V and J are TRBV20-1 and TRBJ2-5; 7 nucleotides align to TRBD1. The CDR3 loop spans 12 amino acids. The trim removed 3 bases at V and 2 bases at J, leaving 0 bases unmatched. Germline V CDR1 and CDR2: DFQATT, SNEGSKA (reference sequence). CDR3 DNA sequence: TGCAGTGCTAGGGGACAGCAAGAGACCCAGTACTTC. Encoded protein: CSARGQQETQYF.

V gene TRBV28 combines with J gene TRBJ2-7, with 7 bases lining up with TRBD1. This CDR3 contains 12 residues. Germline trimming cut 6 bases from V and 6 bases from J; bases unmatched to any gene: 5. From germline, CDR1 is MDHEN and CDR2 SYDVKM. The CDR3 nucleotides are TGTGCCAGCAGAGGGGGCCCTGGCGAGCAGTACTTC. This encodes CASRGGPGEQYF.

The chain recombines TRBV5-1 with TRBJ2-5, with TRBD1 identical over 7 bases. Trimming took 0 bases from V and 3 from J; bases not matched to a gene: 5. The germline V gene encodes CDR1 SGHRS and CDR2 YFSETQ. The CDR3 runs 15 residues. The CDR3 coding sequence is TGCGCCAGCAGCTTGGATCAGGACAGGAAAGAGACCCAGTACTTC. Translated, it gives CASSLDQDRKETQYF.

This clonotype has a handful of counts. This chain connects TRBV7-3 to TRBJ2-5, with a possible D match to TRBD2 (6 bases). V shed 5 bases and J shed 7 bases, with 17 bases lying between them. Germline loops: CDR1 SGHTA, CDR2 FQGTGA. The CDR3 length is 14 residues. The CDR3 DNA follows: TGTGCCAGCAGCCAAACCGGAGGGGCAGTGACCCAGTACTTC. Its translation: CASSQTGGAVTQYF. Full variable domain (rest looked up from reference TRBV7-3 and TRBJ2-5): GAGVSQTPSNKVTEKGKYVELRCDPISGHTALYWYRQSLGQGPEFLIYFQGTGAADDSGLPNDRFFAVRPEGSVSTLKIQRTERGDSAVYLCASSQTGGAVTQYFGPGTRLLVL.

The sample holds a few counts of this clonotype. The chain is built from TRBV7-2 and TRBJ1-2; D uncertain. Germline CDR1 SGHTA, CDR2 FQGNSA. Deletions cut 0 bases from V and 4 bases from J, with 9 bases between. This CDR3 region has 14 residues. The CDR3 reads CASSLARSSYGYTF. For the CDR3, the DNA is TGTGCCAGCAGCTTAGCCAGGTCATCCTATGGCTACACCTTC.

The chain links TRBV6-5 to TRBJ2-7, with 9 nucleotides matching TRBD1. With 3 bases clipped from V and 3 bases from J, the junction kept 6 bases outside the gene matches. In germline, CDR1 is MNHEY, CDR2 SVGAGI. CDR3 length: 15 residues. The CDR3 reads CASSYAGTGLYEQYF. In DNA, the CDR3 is TGTGCCAGCAGTTATGCTGGGACAGGGCTCTACGAGCAGTACTTC.

This CDR3 reads CATSDLPSRGRPYGYTF. The CDR3 DNA reads TGTGCCACCAGTGATTTGCCCTCCAGGGGGAGGCCCTATGGCTACACCTTC. This chain connects TRBV24-1 to TRBJ1-2, with 7 bases matching TRBD1. V lost 0 bases and J lost 4; bases outside the gene matches: 10. The CDR3 contains 17 residues. Germline V CDR1 and CDR2: KGHDR, SFDVKD.

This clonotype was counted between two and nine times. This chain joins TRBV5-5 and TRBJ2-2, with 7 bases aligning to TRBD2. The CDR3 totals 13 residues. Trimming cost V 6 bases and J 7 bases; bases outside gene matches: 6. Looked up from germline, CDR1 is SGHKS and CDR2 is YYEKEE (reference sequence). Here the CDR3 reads CASTWEGHGELFF. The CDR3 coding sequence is TGTGCCAGCACCTGGGAGGGCCACGGGGAGCTGTTTTTT.

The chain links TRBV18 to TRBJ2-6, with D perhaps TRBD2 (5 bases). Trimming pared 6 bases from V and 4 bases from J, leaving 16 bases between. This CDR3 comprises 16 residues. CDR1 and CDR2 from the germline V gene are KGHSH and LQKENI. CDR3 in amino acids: CASSSSLCGGANVLTF. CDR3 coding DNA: TGTGCCAGCTCGTCTAGCCTCTGCGGGGGGGCCAACGTCCTGACTTTC.